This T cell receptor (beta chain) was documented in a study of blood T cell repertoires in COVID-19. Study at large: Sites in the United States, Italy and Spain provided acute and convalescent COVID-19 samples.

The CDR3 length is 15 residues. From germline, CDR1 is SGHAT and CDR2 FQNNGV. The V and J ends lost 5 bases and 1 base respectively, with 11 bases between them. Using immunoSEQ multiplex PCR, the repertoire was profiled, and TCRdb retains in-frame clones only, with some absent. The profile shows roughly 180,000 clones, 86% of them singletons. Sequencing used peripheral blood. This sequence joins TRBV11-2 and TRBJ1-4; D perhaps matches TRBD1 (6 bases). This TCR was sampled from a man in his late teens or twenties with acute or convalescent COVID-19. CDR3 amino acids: CASSQQGLTNEKLFF. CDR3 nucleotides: TGTGCCAGCAGCCAACAGGGCCTAACTAATGAAAAACTGTTTTTT.